A single sample gave rise to the 8 T cell receptor beta chains below, sequenced in a study of blood T cell repertoires in COVID-19. The assay was immunoSEQ multiplex PCR, and TCRdb's table has in-frame clones only and misses some. The sample comprises around 110,000 clones, 90% to 95% of which are singletons, and less than 1.5% rests with the top ten. The specimen sequenced was peripheral blood. The receptors shown here come from a woman aged 30 to 39 with acute or convalescent COVID-19.

The V and J genes are TRBV3-1 (or the pseudogene TRBV3-2) and TRBJ2-7; 10 positions agree with TRBD2. This CDR3 has 17 residues. Germline trimming cut 1 base from V and 3 bases from J; bases unmatched to any gene: 9. Germline assignment: CDR1 LGHDT and CDR2 YNNKEL (reference sequence). The CDR3 nucleotides are TGTGCCAGCAGCCAAGGAACGACTAGCGGGCAATACTACGAGCAGTACTTC. Encoded protein: CASSQGTTSGQYYEQYF.

This chain joins TRBV24-1 and TRBJ1-2; 7 nucleotides agree with TRBD1. Germline loops: CDR1 KGHDR, CDR2 SFDVKD. V lost 4 bases and J lost 6; bases outside the gene matches: 16. There are 17 residues in the CDR3. This CDR3 reads CATSDPGQKGGRDGYTF. In DNA form, the CDR3 reads TGTGCCACCAGTGACCCAGGACAGAAAGGGGGCCGGGATGGCTACACCTTC.

V gene TRBV7-8 combines with J gene TRBJ2-3; 8 bases map to TRBD1. Germline V gene lookup returns CDR1 SGHVS and CDR2 FQNEAQ. The CDR3 is 17 amino acids. Germline trimming cut 8 bases from V and 5 bases from J; bases unmatched to any gene: 18. For the CDR3, the DNA is TGTGCCAGCGCCCACCACACGAGGCAGGGGGCAGGAGATACGCAGTATTTT. It translates to CASAHHTRQGAGDTQYF. The full variable domain, completed using reference TRBV7-8 and TRBJ2-3, is GAGVSQSPRYKVAKRGQDVALRCDPISGHVSLFWYQQALGQGPEFLTYFQNEAQLDKSGLPSDRFFAERPEGSVSTLKIQRTQQEDSAVYLCASAHHTRQGAGDTQYFGPGTRLTVL.

The J gene is TRBJ1-1, the V gene TRBV4-2; D might be TRBD1 (6 bases). V was pared by 0 bases and J by 3 bases, with 17 bases between. The CDR3 runs 17 residues. The germline V gene encodes CDR1 LGHNA and CDR2 YNFKEQ. CDR3 sequence reads: CASSQEGFGRGDTEAFF. CDR3 bases: TGTGCCAGCAGCCAAGAAGGTTTTGGCAGGGGAGACACTGAAGCTTTCTTT.

This sequence joins TRBV6-6 and TRBJ2-3; 8 bases map to TRBD2. This CDR3 contains 16 residues. Germline CDR1 reads MNHNY; CDR2 reads SVGAGI (reference sequence). The trim removed 4 bases at V and 1 base at J, leaving 7 bases unmatched. The CDR3 protein is CASSSLEAGGTDTQYF. CDR3 DNA sequence: TGTGCCAGCAGTTCGCTAGAAGCGGGAGGCACAGATACGCAGTATTTT.

This clone was recorded once. V and J are TRBV11-2 and TRBJ2-3; TRBD2 might be the D (6 bases). Trimming shortened V by 0 bases and J by 4 bases, and 11 bases separated the two germline ends. The germline gives CDR1 SGHAT, CDR2 FQNNGV. The CDR3 extends over 15 amino acids. CDR3 nucleotide sequence: TGTGCCAGCAGCTTAGAGTGGGGGGTCGCAGATACGCAGTATTTT. Its translation: CASSLEWGVADTQYF.

The gene calls are TRBV21-1 and TRBJ2-7; the tabulated D call, TRBD2, remains unverified against the DNA. TRBV21-1 is a pseudogene locus. This CDR3 has 14 amino acids. In nucleotides, the CDR3 is TGTGCCAGCAGAGGAGGACTCGACGACTACGAGCAGTACTTC. This encodes CASRGGLDDYEQYF.

The chain has TRBV29-1 and TRBJ2-2; the match to TRBD2 covers 10 bases. CDR3 length equals 15 residues. Germline assignment: CDR1 SQVTM and CDR2 ANQGSEA. With 4 bases clipped from V and 0 bases from J, the junction kept 2 bases outside the gene matches. The chain's CDR3 is CSVGGLASNTGELFF. The CDR3 nucleotides are TGCAGCGTTGGGGGACTAGCGTCGAACACCGGGGAGCTGTTTTTT.